This is a list of T cell receptor beta chains from one sample in a study of T cell responses to AZD1222 COVID-19 vaccine. Libraries were prepared by immunoSEQ multiplex PCR; TCRdb keeps only in-frame clonotypes and omits some of them. Counted here are about 110,000 clones, 88% occurring once; the ten biggest clones make up 1.5% to 2%. The sequencing here drew on peripheral blood, taken on day 0 of AZD1222 vaccination. These receptors all come from an adult in good health. CDR3s include the opening cysteine and the closing phenylalanine or tryptophan. The order of the fields is D gene, J gene, V gene, clone size, CDR3 DNA, CDR3 protein. The D gene is left open where the match is weak. Expanded clones get a size class; other rows say once, few or many, or leave the size out.

>NA|TRBJ1-1|TRBV5-4|NA
TGTGCCAGCAGCTCGGACGGATTTATAGCTTTCTTT
CASSSDGFIAFF
>NA|TRBJ2-7|TRBV2|medium-sized
TGTGCCAGCAGTGAATCGGTCAGCTCCTACGAGCAGTACTTC
CASSESVSSYEQYF
>NA|TRBJ1-1|TRBV6-1|NA
TGTGCCAGCAGTGAAAGGGGGAACACTGAAGCTTTCTTT
CASSERGNTEAFF
>NA|TRBJ1-1|TRBV2|NA
TGTGCCAGCAGTGAATATTTGGTAAACACTGAAGCTTTCTTT
CASSEYLVNTEAFF
>TRBD1|TRBJ1-1|TRBV27|NA
TGTGCCAGCAGTTCCCGGACAGGGGCGACTGAAGCTTTCTTT
CASSSRTGATEAFF
>TRBD1|TRBJ1-1|TRBV3-1/TRBV3-2|NA
TGTGCCAGCAGCCACACCCGACAGGGGTGGTACACTGAAGCTTTCTTT
CASSHTRQGWYTEAFF
>TRBD2|TRBJ2-2|TRBV3-1/TRBV3-2|few
TGTGCCAGCAGGGTCATAGCGGGGGGGCTCGCCGGGGAGCTGTTTTTT
CASRVIAGGLAGELFF
>NA|TRBJ2-7|TRBV30|NA
TGTGCCTGGAGTGTAGGGTTAGTCCCCTACGAGCAGTACTTC
CAWSVGLVPYEQYF
>NA|TRBJ1-1|TRBV5-1|once
TGCGCCAGCAGCTCCCCTGGGGGGGCGAGGGGCGCTTTCTTT
CASSSPGGARGAFF
>TRBD1|TRBJ1-5|TRBV29-1|NA
TGCAGCGTTGCACAGGGGGCGCAGAATCAGCCCCAGCATTTT
CSVAQGAQNQPQHF
>TRBD1|TRBJ1-4|TRBV5-1|NA
TGCGCCAGCAGCCTACTGGGACAGGGACTTGAAAAACTGTTTTTT
CASSLLGQGLEKLFF
>NA|TRBJ1-2|TRBV4-2|NA
TGTGCCAGCAGCCAAGAGACCCCTGCGATCGGTGGCTACACCTTC
CASSQETPAIGGYTF
>NA|TRBJ1-1|TRBV19|once
TGTGCCAGTAGCCTGGGACGGAACACTGAAGCTTTCTTT
CASSLGRNTEAFF
>NA|TRBJ2-7|TRBV7-9|NA
TGTGCCAGCAGCCGGGACACCTACGAGCAGTACTTC
CASSRDTYEQYF
>NA|TRBJ1-3|TRBV6-5|NA
TGTGCCAGCAGCCCCGACAGATTCTCTGGAAACACCATATATTTT
CASSPDRFSGNTIYF
>TRBD1|TRBJ1-1|TRBV7-2|NA
TGTGCCAGCAGCTTATGGCTGGTAGGGGGACAGGATGTTACTGAAGCTTTCTTT
CASSLWLVGGQDVTEAFF
>TRBD2|TRBJ2-3|TRBV24-1|NA
TGTGCCACCAGTGATTTCAGCGGGAGGGGCACAGATACGCAGTATTTT
CATSDFSGRGTDTQYF